This TCR beta chain was observed in a study of T cell responses to AZD1222 COVID-19 vaccine. V shed 2 bases and J 8 bases; nucleotides not matched to a gene: 11. The CDR3 covers 15 residues. CDR1 is SGHRS and CDR2 is YFSETQ in the germline V gene. Assay: immunoSEQ multiplex PCR; the TCRdb copy retains only in-frame clones and omits some. The sample holds more than 80,000 clones, roughly 85% seen once. Findings of the study overall: The sample set comprised mostly white British donors with more females, and clonal diversity was possibly underestimated. Nearly half of spike-specific TCRs reportedly target variant regions that are unmutated in the B.1.351 and B.1.1.7 variants. Samples come after the peak T cell response, not at day 14.

As to this clone: The antigen is unknown.

V and J are TRBV5-1 and TRBJ1-2, with 8 positions matching TRBD1. This receptor was identified in an adult who received the AZD1222 COVID-19 vaccine. The sequencing here drew on peripheral blood, taken 28 days after the second AZD1222 dose. CDR3 DNA sequence: TGCGCCAGCAGCTTTGGACAGGGACTTACTTGGGGCTACACCTTC. This sequence encodes CASSFGQGLTWGYTF.